This TCR beta chain was found in a study of T cell clonotyping in hematopoietic cell transplantation. On the study more broadly: Pretransplant recipient samples were taken after cytoreduction. Study-wide results and caveats: Cells were unsorted, so CD4 and CD8 contributions were not separated. Broader posttransplant TCR repertoire diversity was predicted by graft donor and pretransplant recipient Inverse Simpson Index values.

The CDR3 is 12 amino acids. Germline CDR1 reads SNHLY; CDR2 reads FYNNEI. Sample time point: recipient sample about 28 days before transplant, after cytoreduction. Recipient blood drawn about 28 days pretransplant and days 30, 100, 180 after. About this clone: Its target is not known. Germline and junction disagree at one end, which may indicate a read error.

Produced via immunoSEQ multiplex PCR; TCRdb's table is partial and in-frame only. The sample consists of around 21,000 clones, roughly 90% of them appearing once. This sequence joins TRBV2 and TRBJ1-2; D call uncertain. The receptor's source is a young man with biphenotypic leukemia. Some clones in this sample may be carry-over from other donors' samples. The source material was peripheral blood mononuclear cells, sampled before stem cell transplant. This CDR3 reads CASREGGYGYTF. CDR3 in DNA: TGTGCCAGCAGGGAAGGAGGGTACGGCTACACCTTC.